This T cell receptor (beta chain) is drawn from a study of blood T cells in healthy people across ages. CDR3 length: 13 amino acids. Germline-derived CDR1 and CDR2 are MNHEY and SMNVEV (reference sequence). Trimming shortened V by 3 bases and J by 7 bases, and 12 bases separated the two germline ends. A second 7 to 11 cycle PCR used barcoded and J-beta primers. Each CDR3 protein is one row after TCRdb ran MiXCR on the 5' RACE reads. The repertoire has 1.4 million to 1.5 million distinct CDR3 sequences, approximately 40% of them found once; the top ten carry roughly 8.2%. Every donor gave ten milliliters of peripheral blood.

The sequence came from a woman aged 18-29 years in good health. The sample consisted of blood. The chain couples TRBV27 to TRBJ1-2; a possible D gene is TRBD1 (5 bases). The chain's CDR3 is CASSLSPGTGYTF. Written as DNA, the CDR3 is TGTGCCAGCAGTTTGTCCCCAGGGACTGGCTACACCTTC.